This T cell receptor (beta chain) comes out of a study of CD8 T cells in ankylosing spondylitis. Overall study results and limits: What seemed typical of ankylosing spondylitis blood was a TCR beta motif built from roughly eight highly homologous variants. Researchers reportedly found disease-linked clones significantly enriched in matched ankylosing spondylitis synovial fluid. The disease-linked clones had a CD8+ phenotype and low blood frequencies.

In this sample, this clonotype turned up a few times. Its antigen remains unknown. Making the TCR beta libraries involved quantitative 5'-RACE with molecular barcodes. TCRdb re-called the 5' RACE reads through MiXCR, storing one row per CDR3 protein. The sample holds roughly 700,000 distinct CDR3 sequences; over 15% are singletons and the top ten take approximately 18%. The CDR3 is 14 residues long. V was cut by 6 bases and J by 0 bases, with 11 bases left in between. V gene TRBV12-3 or TRBV12-4 combines with J gene TRBJ1-1; tentative D call: TRBD1 (6 bases). The TCR comes from a male donor with ankylosing spondylitis. Sequencing was carried out using blood, either unsorted or a sorted T cell fraction (not recorded which). The CDR3 loop reads CASRGTFMNTEAFF. CDR3 nucleotides: TGTGCCAGCAGGGGGACATTCATGAACACTGAAGCTTTCTTT.